This is a list of T cell receptor beta chains from one sample in a study of blood T cells in healthy people across ages. TCRdb reanalysed the 5' RACE reads using MiXCR and keeps one entry per CDR3 protein. The sample lists around 800,000 distinct CDR3 sequences, approximately 24% occurring once. The sample was also linked to a second study, of T cells of mothers and their children.

Sequenced material: blood. These receptors were collected from a boy between 5 and 17 years old in good health. Both conserved end residues are part of each CDR3. The D gene is left open where the match is weak. A row's size may be missing; if present it is once, few, many or a size class.

clone_size: .; j_call: TRBJ1-4; v_call: TRBV2; d_call: .; cdr3_nt: TGTGCCAGCCGGGACACAACTAATGAAAAACTGTTTTTT; cdr3_aa: CASRDTTNEKLFF
clone_size: .; j_call: TRBJ2-7; v_call: TRBV6-5; d_call: .; cdr3_nt: TGTGCCAGCAGTTACTCGAAGCAGGGTTCCTACGAGCAGTACTTC; cdr3_aa: CASSYSKQGSYEQYF
clone_size: .; j_call: TRBJ2-7; v_call: TRBV6-5; d_call: .; cdr3_nt: TGTGCCAGCAGTCTAGGGCGATCCCTCTACGAGCAGTACTTC; cdr3_aa: CASSLGRSLYEQYF
clone_size: few; j_call: TRBJ2-3; v_call: TRBV27; d_call: .; cdr3_nt: TGTGCCAGCAGTTCATTCTTTTTAGGGGCGACAGATACGCAGTATTTT; cdr3_aa: CASSSFFLGATDTQYF
clone_size: .; j_call: TRBJ2-7; v_call: TRBV24-1; d_call: .; cdr3_nt: TGTGCCACCAGTAGATGGGAAGGAGGGGAGCAGTACTTC; cdr3_aa: CATSRWEGGEQYF
clone_size: few; j_call: TRBJ1-1; v_call: TRBV6-1; d_call: TRBD1; cdr3_nt: TGTGCCAGCAGTGAGGGACAGGTGAACACTGAAGCTTTCTTT; cdr3_aa: CASSEGQVNTEAFF
clone_size: few; j_call: TRBJ2-7; v_call: TRBV12-3/TRBV12-4; d_call: .; cdr3_nt: TGTGCCAGCAGTTCCAGGGGCCTCTCCTACGAGCAGTACTTC; cdr3_aa: CASSSRGLSYEQYF
clone_size: few; j_call: TRBJ1-4; v_call: TRBV7-9; d_call: .; cdr3_nt: TGTGCCAGCAGTCCTGGGTCCGGTGTGGGCGAAAAACTGTTTTTT; cdr3_aa: CASSPGSGVGEKLFF
clone_size: .; j_call: TRBJ1-2; v_call: TRBV20-1; d_call: .; cdr3_nt: TGCAGTGCCCCTGGTCCAGTTTCTAACTATGGCTACACCTTC; cdr3_aa: CSAPGPVSNYGYTF
clone_size: few; j_call: TRBJ1-5; v_call: TRBV28; d_call: TRBD1; cdr3_nt: TGTGCCAGCGGTCCCCCCGGGACAGGGGCCGGTTATAGCAATCAGCCCCAGCATTTT; cdr3_aa: CASGPPGTGAGYSNQPQHF
clone_size: few; j_call: TRBJ1-2; v_call: TRBV20-1; d_call: .; cdr3_nt: TGCAGTGCTACAGGGGTTGGCTACACCTTC; cdr3_aa: CSATGVGYTF
clone_size: .; j_call: TRBJ1-2; v_call: TRBV29-1; d_call: TRBD1; cdr3_nt: TGCAGCGTTGAAGACAGGGGGAGAGACTATGGCTACACCTTC; cdr3_aa: CSVEDRGRDYGYTF
clone_size: .; j_call: TRBJ1-2; v_call: TRBV28; d_call: TRBD1; cdr3_nt: TGTGCCAGCACCTACAGGGGGCCGAATGGCTACACCTTC; cdr3_aa: CASTYRGPNGYTF
clone_size: .; j_call: TRBJ1-2; v_call: TRBV10-3; d_call: TRBD1; cdr3_nt: TGTGCCATCAGTGAGTCAGGACAGGGGTATGGCTACACCTTC; cdr3_aa: CAISESGQGYGYTF
clone_size: few; j_call: TRBJ2-3; v_call: TRBV6-1; d_call: TRBD2; cdr3_nt: TGTGCCAGCAGTGAAGTGGTAGCGGGGGCCAGCACAGATACGCAGTATTTT; cdr3_aa: CASSEVVAGASTDTQYF
clone_size: .; j_call: TRBJ2-1; v_call: TRBV27; d_call: TRBD2; cdr3_nt: TGTGCCAGCAGGACGGAGCGGGGGGGGCCCAATGAGCAGTTCTTC; cdr3_aa: CASRTERGGPNEQFF
clone_size: once; j_call: TRBJ1-4; v_call: TRBV12-3/TRBV12-4; d_call: .; cdr3_nt: TGTGCCAGCAGCCCCTCGCACAGCTCAACTAATGAAAAACTGTTTTTT; cdr3_aa: CASSPSHSSTNEKLFF
clone_size: .; j_call: TRBJ1-2; v_call: TRBV12-3/TRBV12-4; d_call: TRBD1; cdr3_nt: TGTGCCAGCAGTCGTGGGACAGGCCTCTATGGCTACACCTTC; cdr3_aa: CASSRGTGLYGYTF
clone_size: .; j_call: TRBJ1-4; v_call: TRBV12-3/TRBV12-4; d_call: .; cdr3_nt: TGTGCCAGCAACTACCAGGGGAATAATGAAAAACTGTTTTTT; cdr3_aa: CASNYQGNNEKLFF
clone_size: few; j_call: TRBJ2-3; v_call: TRBV11-2; d_call: .; cdr3_nt: TGTGCCAGCAGCTTAGAGGGTTGGGATCATACGCAGTATTTT; cdr3_aa: CASSLEGWDHTQYF
clone_size: few; j_call: TRBJ2-3; v_call: TRBV10-3; d_call: .; cdr3_nt: TGTGCCATCAGTGAGGTGGGGCCAGGGCCAGATACGCAGTATTTT; cdr3_aa: CAISEVGPGPDTQYF
clone_size: many; j_call: TRBJ1-1; v_call: TRBV13; d_call: .; cdr3_nt: TGTGCCAGCAGCTTACCCGGAGGCACTGAAGCTTTCTTT; cdr3_aa: CASSLPGGTEAFF
clone_size: .; j_call: TRBJ1-2; v_call: TRBV12-3/TRBV12-4; d_call: .; cdr3_nt: TGTGCCAGCAGTCCTTCAGGAAGAGGGAACTATGGCTACACCTTC; cdr3_aa: CASSPSGRGNYGYTF
clone_size: .; j_call: TRBJ2-1; v_call: TRBV5-1; d_call: TRBD1; cdr3_nt: TGCGCCAGCAGCTTGGATGGATCCGGACAGGCTGCGCAGTTCTTC; cdr3_aa: CASSLDGSGQAAQFF
clone_size: .; j_call: TRBJ2-1; v_call: TRBV7-9; d_call: .; cdr3_nt: TGTGCCAGCAGCTCGACACTAGTTCCCAATGAGCAGTTCTTC; cdr3_aa: CASSSTLVPNEQFF
clone_size: .; j_call: TRBJ2-7; v_call: TRBV5-1; d_call: .; cdr3_nt: TGCGCCAGCAGCCCGATGCCCTACGGCGAGCAGTACTTC; cdr3_aa: CASSPMPYGEQYF
clone_size: .; j_call: TRBJ2-1; v_call: TRBV5-5; d_call: .; cdr3_nt: TGTGCCAGCAGCTCGGGCAGGAGGGAGCAGTTCTTC; cdr3_aa: CASSSGRREQFF
clone_size: .; j_call: TRBJ2-5; v_call: TRBV7-2; d_call: .; cdr3_nt: TGTGCCAGCAGCCCACTCTCCAAGGTCGAGACCCAGTACTTC; cdr3_aa: CASSPLSKVETQYF
clone_size: few; j_call: TRBJ2-5; v_call: TRBV12-3/TRBV12-4; d_call: TRBD2; cdr3_nt: TGTGCCAGCAGTTTAGACGGCGGGGAGGGGGAGACCCAGTACTTC; cdr3_aa: CASSLDGGEGETQYF
clone_size: few; j_call: TRBJ2-5; v_call: TRBV24-1; d_call: .; cdr3_nt: TGTGCCACCAGTGCTACACATGGAGAGACCCAGTACTTC; cdr3_aa: CATSATHGETQYF
clone_size: .; j_call: TRBJ1-3; v_call: TRBV5-1; d_call: .; cdr3_nt: TGCGCCAGCAGCCCGGGGACTGGAGGAAACACCATATATTTT; cdr3_aa: CASSPGTGGNTIYF
clone_size: few; j_call: TRBJ2-5; v_call: TRBV4-2; d_call: TRBD2; cdr3_nt: TGTGCCAGCAGCCAAGAGGCTAGCGGGGGCCTTAAGTCAGACTTC; cdr3_aa: CASSQEASGGLKSDF
clone_size: .; j_call: TRBJ2-1; v_call: TRBV6-2/TRBV6-3; d_call: TRBD2; cdr3_nt: TGTGCCAGCAGTTACCGGGACTATTCGTCTGAGCAGTTCTTC; cdr3_aa: CASSYRDYSSEQFF
clone_size: .; j_call: TRBJ1-5; v_call: TRBV6-1; d_call: .; cdr3_nt: TGTGCCAGCAGTCCCGGGACTTACCAAATCGGGAATCAGCCCCAGCATTTT; cdr3_aa: CASSPGTYQIGNQPQHF
clone_size: .; j_call: TRBJ1-1; v_call: TRBV3-1; d_call: .; cdr3_nt: TGTGCCAGCAGCCAAGATAGTGGCAGCCGGCATGGGGCTTTCTTT; cdr3_aa: CASSQDSGSRHGAFF
clone_size: once; j_call: TRBJ1-2; v_call: TRBV18; d_call: .; cdr3_nt: TGTGCCAGCTCACCACCGTATTTGGGGGGCTACACCTTC; cdr3_aa: CASSPPYLGGYTF
clone_size: few; j_call: TRBJ2-5; v_call: TRBV7-9; d_call: TRBD2; cdr3_nt: TGTGCCAGCAGCCCAGCGGGGGTAAGAGAAGAGACCCAGTACTTC; cdr3_aa: CASSPAGVREETQYF
clone_size: .; j_call: TRBJ1-2; v_call: TRBV7-2; d_call: .; cdr3_nt: TGTGCCAGCAGGACGGCTGGACAAAAAATCTATGGCTACACCTTC; cdr3_aa: CASRTAGQKIYGYTF
clone_size: few; j_call: TRBJ1-1; v_call: TRBV3-1; d_call: .; cdr3_nt: TGTGCCAGCAGCCTCCGTCCGGCTGAAGCTTTCTTT; cdr3_aa: CASSLRPAEAFF
clone_size: few; j_call: TRBJ2-3; v_call: TRBV9; d_call: TRBD1; cdr3_nt: TGTGCCAGCGGCGAGGGACAGGGGGCGCAGTATTTT; cdr3_aa: CASGEGQGAQYF
clone_size: few; j_call: TRBJ2-7; v_call: TRBV11-1; d_call: TRBD2; cdr3_nt: TGTGCCAGCAGCTTCCTGACTAGCGGGGACTACTACGAGCAGTACTTC; cdr3_aa: CASSFLTSGDYYEQYF
clone_size: .; j_call: TRBJ2-5; v_call: TRBV5-1; d_call: .; cdr3_nt: TGCGCCAGCAGCTTGAGGTGGTGGGAGACCCAGTACTTC; cdr3_aa: CASSLRWWETQYF
clone_size: few; j_call: TRBJ2-5; v_call: TRBV5-1; d_call: .; cdr3_nt: TGCGCCAGCAGCTTGGCCAGGGTGGAGGAGACCCAGTACTTC; cdr3_aa: CASSLARVEETQYF
clone_size: few; j_call: TRBJ1-1; v_call: TRBV7-3; d_call: .; cdr3_nt: TGTGCCAGCAGCTTAAGGGCAGGGGCCACTGAAGCTTTCTTT; cdr3_aa: CASSLRAGATEAFF
clone_size: .; j_call: TRBJ2-6; v_call: TRBV13; d_call: .; cdr3_nt: TGTGCCAGCAGCCGGGGAGGACGGCTCGCAAGGGCCAACGTCCTGACTTTC; cdr3_aa: CASSRGGRLARANVLTF
clone_size: .; j_call: TRBJ2-2; v_call: TRBV10-3; d_call: TRBD2; cdr3_nt: TGTGCCATCAGGCCCGGGACTAGCGGGTTCACCGGGGAGCTGTTTTTT; cdr3_aa: CAIRPGTSGFTGELFF
clone_size: .; j_call: TRBJ1-4; v_call: TRBV3-1; d_call: TRBD1; cdr3_nt: TGTGCCAGCAGCCGTGGACAGGGAAGCGAAAAACTGTTTTTT; cdr3_aa: CASSRGQGSEKLFF
clone_size: few; j_call: TRBJ2-3; v_call: TRBV6-2/TRBV6-3; d_call: .; cdr3_nt: TGTGCCAGCAGTTACTCCCCGGACAGCACAGATACGCAGTATTTT; cdr3_aa: CASSYSPDSTDTQYF
clone_size: .; j_call: TRBJ2-5; v_call: TRBV20-1; d_call: TRBD2; cdr3_nt: TGCAGTGCCGAACACGGACTAGCGGGGGGACCTGGGACCCAGTACTTC; cdr3_aa: CSAEHGLAGGPGTQYF
clone_size: few; j_call: TRBJ2-7; v_call: TRBV2; d_call: .; cdr3_nt: TGTGCCAGCAGTGACGCAGCAGGGACACCCTCCTACGAGCAGTACTTC; cdr3_aa: CASSDAAGTPSYEQYF
clone_size: .; j_call: TRBJ1-4; v_call: TRBV7-9; d_call: .; cdr3_nt: TGTGCCAGCAGCTCCACACAGGGCCCCAGAGAAAAACTGTTTTTT; cdr3_aa: CASSSTQGPREKLFF
clone_size: few; j_call: TRBJ1-2; v_call: TRBV7-9; d_call: .; cdr3_nt: TGTGCCAGCAGCCTATCCTCGGTGAGGGCTAACTATGGCTACACCTTC; cdr3_aa: CASSLSSVRANYGYTF
clone_size: .; j_call: TRBJ1-3; v_call: TRBV6-5; d_call: TRBD1; cdr3_nt: TGTGCCAGCAGTTACTCCCCCGGGACAGGGACTGGAAACACCATATATTTT; cdr3_aa: CASSYSPGTGTGNTIYF
clone_size: few; j_call: TRBJ2-1; v_call: TRBV6-5; d_call: .; cdr3_nt: TGTGCCAGCAGTTACTCAACGGGTCCTAGCTTCCATGAGCAGTTCTTC; cdr3_aa: CASSYSTGPSFHEQFF
clone_size: .; j_call: TRBJ2-7; v_call: TRBV12-3/TRBV12-4; d_call: TRBD1; cdr3_nt: TGTGCCAGCAGGAAGGGACAGGGGGTTCCCTACGAGCAGTACTTC; cdr3_aa: CASRKGQGVPYEQYF
clone_size: .; j_call: TRBJ2-3; v_call: TRBV2; d_call: TRBD2; cdr3_nt: TGTGCCAGCAGACCTAGCGGGGGGACCACAGATACGCAGTATTTT; cdr3_aa: CASRPSGGTTDTQYF
clone_size: few; j_call: TRBJ2-5; v_call: TRBV24-1; d_call: TRBD2; cdr3_nt: TGTGCCACCAGTGCGTTAGGGACTAGCGGAGAAGAGACCCAGTGCTTC; cdr3_aa: CATSALGTSGEETQCF